Each of the 32 T cell receptor beta chains below was sequenced from the same sample in a study of cytomegalovirus exposure and HLA in healthy donors. The PCR used 60 Vbeta and 13 Jbeta primers. The assay was immunoSEQ multiplex PCR, and TCRdb's table has in-frame clones only and misses some. Of under 130,000 clones listed, about 12% are singletons. Sequenced input: PBMCs. All receptors come from a man aged 35 to 55 in good health and CMV-seropositive.

The rearrangement links TRBV7-2 to TRBJ2-7; weak D call: TRBD2 (5 bases). V lost 1 base to trimming and J lost 4 bases, with 14 bases between them. The CDR3 has 15 amino acids. Germline assignment: CDR1 SGHTA and CDR2 FQGNSA. CDR3 sequence (DNA): TGTGCCAGCAGCTTAGATTCCCTAGCCCAGTACGAGCAGTACTTC. Residues: CASSLDSLAQYEQYF.

The gene calls are TRBV11-2 and TRBJ2-7, with 8 bases matching TRBD2. The junction had 9 bases not matched to a gene; V was cut back by 3 bases and J by 5 bases. This CDR3 spans 15 amino acids. Germline V lookup: CDR1 SGHAT, CDR2 FQNNGV. The CDR3 DNA sequence: TGTGCCAGCAGCTTCCCGGGACTAGGGAGCCACGAGCAGTACTTC. This sequence encodes CASSFPGLGSHEQYF.

V and J are TRBV2 and TRBJ2-1, with D perhaps matching TRBD1 (7 bases). CDR1 and CDR2 (germline): SNHLY, FYNNEI. V was cut by 4 bases and J by 2 bases, with 12 bases left in between. The CDR3 totals 15 residues. The CDR3 spells CASSGQGGAYNEQFF. For the CDR3, the DNA is TGTGCCAGCAGTGGGCAGGGGGGCGCCTACAATGAGCAGTTCTTC.

This clone occurred a few times. The V gene is TRBV4-2, the J gene TRBJ1-5, with 8 bases lining up with TRBD1. There are 17 residues in the CDR3. CDR1 is LGHNA, CDR2 YNFKEQ, per germline. V lost 1 base, J lost 4 bases, and 9 bases stayed unmatched. The CDR3, as DNA: TGTGCCAGCAGCCAAGGACGTTGGACAGGGCGGAATCAGCCCCAGCATTTT. This encodes CASSQGRWTGRNQPQHF.

A few counts support this clone. The chain couples TRBV14 to TRBJ2-4; TRBD2 matches 7 bases. Germline values: CDR1 SGHDN, CDR2 FVKESK. J was trimmed by 6 bases and V by 8 bases; bases with no gene match: 4. This CDR3 has 12 amino acids. CDR3 nucleotide sequence: TGTGCCAGCGGTTCGGGGGGAAACATTCAGTACTTC. It codes for CASGSGGNIQYF.

The V gene is TRBV5-6, the J gene TRBJ1-2, with D perhaps matching TRBD1 (5 bases). The CDR3 has 12 residues. V shed 4 bases and J shed 6 bases, with 10 bases lying between them. Germline CDR1 reads SGHDT; CDR2 reads YYEEEE. CDR3 residues: CASSRQLNGYTF. CDR3 bases: TGTGCCAGCAGCCGACAGTTAAATGGCTACACCTTC.

The rearrangement links TRBV6-1 to TRBJ2-3; D is ambiguous. CDR3 size: 14 residues. Germline assignment: CDR1 MNHNS and CDR2 SASEGT. Between the trimmed V and J ends, which lost 3 bases and 5 bases, there was a span of 12 bases. CDR3 amino acids: CASSERFMVDTQYF. Here the CDR3 DNA reads TGTGCCAGCAGTGAGCGGTTCATGGTAGATACGCAGTATTTT.

V and J are TRBV28 and TRBJ2-2; D perhaps matches TRBD2 (5 bases). Germline CDR1 MDHEN, CDR2 SYDVKM. V was shortened by 7 bases and J by 3 bases, with 18 bases between the two germline ends. This CDR3 is built from 16 residues. In DNA form, the CDR3 reads TGTGCCAGCAACCCCGCGGGCGGGCCCCACACCGGGGAGCTGTTTTTT. Translating gives CASNPAGGPHTGELFF.

In its sample, this clone was seen a few times. The chain's CDR3 is CSVGSGLPTDTQYF. In DNA, the CDR3 is TGCAGCGTGGGGAGCGGGCTCCCCACAGATACGCAGTATTTT. The chain uses TRBV29-1 and TRBJ2-3; D possibly corresponds to TRBD2 (6 bases). The CDR3 has 14 residues. CDR1 SQVTM and CDR2 ANQGSEA come from the germline V gene. V lost 6 bases and J 2 bases, leaving 15 bases between the germline ends.

The chain links TRBV6-6 to TRBJ2-2, with D maybe TRBD2 (5 bases). The CDR3 consists of 15 residues. Germline V gene data show CDR1 as MNHNY and CDR2 as SVGAGI (reference sequence). V was cut by 4 bases and J by 5 bases, with 14 bases left in between. DNA for the CDR3: TGTGCCAGCAGTTTCTACGGGGTCGAAACCGGGGAGCTGTTTTTT. This codes for CASSFYGVETGELFF.

The CDR3 DNA is TGTGCCAGCAGACCACAGGGGGCAGAGTGGGAGACCCAGTACTTC. As protein: CASRPQGAEWETQYF. The chain couples TRBV9 to TRBJ2-5; 9 nucleotides align to TRBD1. Germline V CDR1 and CDR2: SGDLS, YYNGEE. This CDR3 region has 15 residues. The junction had 10 bases not matched to a gene; V was cut back by 5 bases and J by 5 bases.

There are a few counts of this clone. V and J are TRBV18 and TRBJ2-5; tentative D call: TRBD2 (6 bases). Germline loops: CDR1 KGHSH, CDR2 LQKENI. V dropped 4 bases and J dropped 5 bases, with 17 bases sitting between them. CDR3 length: 15 amino acids. The CDR3: CASSRTLQEGETQYF. The CDR3, as DNA: TGTGCCAGCTCACGAACACTACAGGAGGGCGAGACCCAGTACTTC.

The genes are TRBV5-1 and TRBJ2-6; TRBD2 matches at 15 bases. This CDR3 contains 19 residues. Trimming took 4 bases from V and 1 from J; bases not matched to a gene: 6. Germline V lookup: CDR1 SGHRS, CDR2 YFSETQ. Here the CDR3 DNA reads TGCGCCAGCAGCCGCGGACTAGCGGGAGGGAGTTCTGGGGCCAACGTCCTGACTTTC. It encodes CASSRGLAGGSSGANVLTF. The full variable domain, in which reference TRBV5-1 and TRBJ2-6 provide the parts outside the CDR3, is KAGVTQTPRYLIKTRGQQVTLSCSPISGHRSVSWYQQTPGQGLQFLFEYFSETQRNKGNFPGRFSGRQFSNSRSEMNVSTLELGDSALYLCASSRGLAGGSSGANVLTFGAGSRLTVL.

This clone was picked up a small number of times. This rearrangement joins TRBV7-8 to TRBJ2-5, with 14 bases identical to TRBD2. The CDR3 runs 14 residues. V lost 5 bases to trimming and J lost 11 bases; unmatched junction nucleotides: 7. Germline V gene lookup returns CDR1 SGHVS and CDR2 FQNEAQ. CDR3 protein: CASSPGLAGARQYF. CDR3 DNA: TGTGCCAGCAGCCCGGGACTAGCGGGAGCTCGTCAGTACTTC.

The chain has TRBV7-9 and TRBJ2-3, with D uncertain. This CDR3 has 14 residues. Trimming shortened V by 7 bases and J by 4 bases, and 15 bases separated the two germline ends. CDR1 SEHNR and CDR2 FQNEAQ come from the germline V gene (reference sequence). CDR3 residues: CASNFLSPADTQYF. CDR3 bases: TGTGCCAGCAATTTTTTATCCCCGGCAGATACGCAGTATTTT.

V is TRBV28 and J is TRBJ1-5; tentatively, D is TRBD1 (6 bases). The CDR3 loop spans 16 amino acids. CDR1 is MDHEN, CDR2 SYDVKM, per germline. V was shortened by 6 bases and J by 2 bases, with 17 bases between the two germline ends. This chain's CDR3 is CASSQPPRGGNQPQHF. CDR3 nucleotide sequence: TGTGCCAGCAGCCAACCTCCCAGGGGTGGCAATCAGCCCCAGCATTTT.

The chain recombines TRBV27 with TRBJ2-7; D unresolved. CDR3 length equals 15 residues. CDR1 and CDR2 (germline): MNHEY, SMNVEV (reference sequence). Trimming took 1 base from V and 0 from J, leaving 10 bases between them. As DNA, the CDR3 is TGTGCCAGCAGTTTATTCGCCGGTAGCTCCTACGAGCAGTACTTC. This encodes CASSLFAGSSYEQYF.

This clone came up a few times. The chain uses TRBV6-1 and TRBJ1-1; D unresolved. Trimming left V 6 bases short and J 0 bases short, with 8 bases between. Germline V CDR1 and CDR2: MNHNS, SASEGT. This CDR3 region has 13 residues. CDR3 sequence: CASRGRVNTEAFF. CDR3 coding DNA: TGTGCCAGCAGAGGGCGGGTGAACACTGAAGCTTTCTTT.

This clone has a handful of counts. V and J are TRBV4-3 and TRBJ2-7; 7 bases agree with TRBD1. CDR3 size: 19 residues. Germline-derived CDR1 and CDR2 are LGHNA and YSLEER. V dropped 0 bases and J dropped 2; count of bases not matched to a gene: 16. The CDR3: CASSQDLSLETGPAYEQYF. The CDR3 DNA reads as TGCGCCAGCAGCCAAGATTTATCGCTCGAGACAGGGCCAGCCTACGAGCAGTACTTC.

V usage is TRBV5-5 and J usage is TRBJ1-1, with 10 bases identical to TRBD1. Trimming removed 3 bases from V and 6 bases from J; junction bases left unmatched: 2. Germline V gives CDR1 SGHKS, CDR2 YYEKEE (reference sequence). This CDR3 spans 13 amino acids. The CDR3 DNA is TGTGCCAGCAGCTATGGACAGGGGGCTGAAGCTTTCTTT. Its protein product is CASSYGQGAEAFF. The whole variable domain, remainder taken from reference TRBV5-5 and TRBJ1-1, is DAGVTQSPTHLIKTRGQQVTLRCSPISGHKSVSWYQQVLGQGPQFIFQYYEKEERGRGNFPDRFSARQFPNYSSELNVNALLLGDSALYLCASSYGQGAEAFFGQGTRLTVV.

The chain has TRBV18 and TRBJ1-2; D call uncertain. The germline gives CDR1 KGHSH, CDR2 LQKENI. V was clipped by 0 bases and J by 7 bases, with 15 bases between them. The CDR3 is made up of 15 amino acids. CDR3 amino acids: CASSPPVTESGGYTF. The DNA of the CDR3 is TGTGCCAGCTCACCACCGGTCACAGAAAGTGGTGGCTACACCTTC.

There are a few counts of this clone. This rearrangement joins TRBV9 to TRBJ2-7, with TRBD2 as a possible D gene (5 bases). The CDR3 runs to 13 residues. The V gene lost 3 bases and the J gene lost 6 bases, with 13 bases spanning the gap. Germline V gene data show CDR1 as SGDLS and CDR2 as YYNGEE. The CDR3 reads CASSGPLRGEQYF. The CDR3 DNA sequence: TGTGCCAGCAGCGGGCCCCTCCGGGGCGAGCAGTACTTC.

This rearrangement joins TRBV15 to TRBJ1-3, with D perhaps matching TRBD1 (5 bases). Germline CDR1 LNHNV, CDR2 YYDKDF (reference sequence). The CDR3 extends over 17 amino acids. V lost 1 base to trimming and J lost 7 bases, with 20 bases between them. The CDR3 DNA reads TGTGCCACCAGCAGAGGGCAGGGCCTCTCTCCGGGTAACACCATATATTTT. The encoded protein is CATSRGQGLSPGNTIYF.

This clone was counted between two and nine times. The chain links TRBV6-5 to TRBJ2-7, with a possible D match to TRBD2 (7 bases). The V end lost 2 bases, the J end lost 6 bases, and 20 bases lay between the germline ends. This CDR3 spans 16 amino acids. Germline V gives CDR1 MNHEY, CDR2 SVGAGI. This chain's CDR3 is CASSYMGGLAASEQYF. The CDR3, as DNA: TGTGCCAGCAGTTACATGGGGGGGCTAGCGGCCTCCGAGCAGTACTTC.

This clone was seen a handful of times. The J gene is TRBJ2-2, the V gene TRBV5-4; no definite D call. Trimming shortened V by 2 bases and J by 1 base, and 3 bases separated the two germline ends. Germline lookup yields CDR1 SGHNT and CDR2 YYREEE (reference sequence). CDR3 size: 13 residues. The CDR3 loop is CASSLQNTGELFF. In DNA form, the CDR3 reads TGTGCCAGCAGCTTACAGAACACCGGGGAGCTGTTTTTT.

The chain uses TRBV2 and TRBJ1-4; tentative D call: TRBD1 (5 bases). The length of the CDR3 is 11 residues. The V end was cut by 1 base, the J end by 14 bases, with 8 bases between. Germline V gene lookup returns CDR1 SNHLY and CDR2 FYNNEI. The CDR3 reads CASSEGRVLFF. The CDR3 coding sequence is TGTGCCAGCAGTGAAGGCAGGGTCCTGTTTTTT.

V is TRBV21-1 and J is TRBJ2-5; TRBD1 is the table's D call, not checked against the DNA. TRBV21-1 is assigned pseudogene status. The CDR3 loop spans 16 amino acids. The CDR3 loop is CASSKVSSGDRETQYF. The CDR3 DNA follows: TGTGCCAGCAGCAAAGTGTCAAGCGGAGACAGGGAGACCCAGTACTTC.

This clone was counted only a few times. The chain is built from TRBV6-1 and TRBJ2-7; TRBD2 matches 10 bases. The CDR3 contains 15 residues. CDR1 and CDR2 from the germline V gene are MNHNS and SASEGT. Unmatched junction bases numbered 2, after V lost 3 bases and J lost 0 bases. The CDR3 sequence is CASSDGLADSYEQYF. Here the CDR3 DNA reads TGTGCCAGCAGTGATGGACTAGCGGACTCCTACGAGCAGTACTTC.

The rearrangement joins TRBV10-3 to TRBJ2-3; the D is unclear. V was clipped by 0 bases and J by 4 bases, with 11 bases between them. This CDR3 has 15 residues. The germline CDR1 and CDR2 sequences are ENHRY and SYGVKD. As DNA, the CDR3 is TGTGCCATCAGTGAGTCTGTAGCCGCCCCAGATACGCAGTATTTT. Translating it yields CAISESVAAPDTQYF.

The chain employs TRBV7-6 and TRBJ1-2; no clear D. Per germline, CDR1 SGHVS and CDR2 FNYEAQ. With 1 base removed from V and 4 bases from J, the gap between germline ends came to 7 bases. The CDR3 contains 13 residues. CDR3 residues: CASSLESGYGYTF. CDR3 coding DNA: TGTGCCAGCAGCTTAGAGTCCGGCTATGGCTACACCTTC.

This chain uses TRBV18 with TRBJ1-4; tentatively, D is TRBD1 (6 bases). The CDR3 consists of 14 residues. Germline V gives CDR1 KGHSH, CDR2 LQKENI. With 1 base removed from V and 7 bases from J, the gap between germline ends came to 10 bases. As DNA, the CDR3 is TGTGCCAGCTCACCACTTAGGGGGTTTGAAAAACTGTTTTTT. Residues: CASSPLRGFEKLFF.

This clone has more than one count but fewer than ten. This chain connects TRBV10-3 to TRBJ2-7; 8 nucleotides agree with TRBD1. The V gene's germline CDR1 is ENHRY and CDR2 SYGVKD. The CDR3 runs to 14 residues. V lost 5 bases and J lost 1; bases outside the gene matches: 4. The CDR3 DNA sequence: TGTGCCATCAGTTCAGACAGGGGATCCTACGAGCAGTACTTC. Translated: CAISSDRGSYEQYF.